The T cell receptor beta chain described here comes from a study of shared clonotypes between healthy human individuals. Study-wide results and caveats: Naive CD4 clonotype sharing across a handful of donors was approximately 5%. Compared with memory subsets, naive subsets generally had larger estimated richness.

Naive CD4+ cells were CD45RA-selected; the remaining cells were memory. The germline V gene has CDR1 KGHSH and CDR2 LQKENI. Trimming took off 6 bases at V and 4 bases at J, with 12 bases between the two ends. The CDR3 extends over 13 amino acids. This table comes from immunoSEQ multiplex PCR, and its TCRdb copy is limited to in-frame clones, with some not included. The repertoire has millions of clones, around nine tenths of them found once; the top ten carry 0.11% to 0.15%. As for this clone: Its antigen is currently unknown.

This TCR came from a man between 18 and 29 years old in good health. The J gene is TRBJ1-2, the V gene TRBV18; the D is unclear. What was sequenced was naive CD4+ T cells sorted from blood. This sample's subset: CD45RA+ positively selected. In DNA form, the CDR3 reads TGTGCCAGCTCGCACGGGGAGAGCTATGGCTACACCTTC. It specifies CASSHGESYGYTF.